This TCR beta chain was sequenced for a study of blood T cell repertoires in COVID-19. Profiling relied on immunoSEQ multiplex PCR, and the TCRdb table lists in-frame clones only, not all of them. The data contain about 94,000 clones, around 82% of them singletons. The CDR3 runs 13 residues. The V end was cut by 6 bases, the J end by 6 bases, with 15 bases between. Germline values: CDR1 SGHAT, CDR2 FQNNGV. This chain connects TRBV11-2 to TRBJ2-7; tentatively, D is TRBD2 (6 bases). Sequencing was done on a sample of peripheral blood. The sequence derives from a man in his sixties with acute or convalescent COVID-19. Written as DNA, the CDR3 is TGTGCCAGCAGTTCGATGACCGGGGGCGAGCAGTACTTC. This sequence encodes CASSSMTGGEQYF.